Listed here is a single T cell receptor beta chain. Using its own MiXCR run on the RACE reads, TCRdb lists one record per CDR3 protein. The sample shows around 99,000 distinct CDR3 sequences, roughly 12% of them seen only once. The source of the sample is a study of human T cells and chemical hapten exposure. The germline CDR1 and CDR2 sequences are SGHRS and YFSETQ. The V end lost 1 base, the J end lost 6 bases, and 9 bases lay between the germline ends. The CDR3 has 13 residues. The time point here: patch test 1, 2 weeks after DPC sensitization. Treatment meaning: therapeutic diphenylcyclopropenone sensitization with weekly scalp DPC.

Specimen: whole blood, collected in connection with sensitization to the hapten diphenylcyclopropenone (DPC). This clonotype was obtained from a woman between 40 and 55 years old with alopecia areata. Some clones in this sample may be carry-over from other donors' samples. This sequence joins TRBV5-1 and TRBJ2-3, with D unresolved. CDR3 residues: CASSLSLRDTQYF. The CDR3 nucleotides are TGCGCCAGCAGCTTGTCCCTGAGGGATACGCAGTATTTT.